Each of the 9 T cell receptor beta chains below was sequenced from the same sample in a study of T-cell reconstitution after alpha-beta-depleted transplantation in children. The library targeted TCRbeta and was prepared with unique molecular identifiers. TCRdb reanalysed the PCR reads using MiXCR and keeps one entry per CDR3 protein. The table records fewer than 200,000 distinct CDR3 sequences, roughly 6.8% of them present only once. Material: PBMCs from the stem cell graft donor, obtained from the stem cell graft. The receptors come from a human donor who donated a stem cell graft to a child with Wiskott-Aldrich syndrome.

The chain is built from TRBV11-3 and TRBJ2-1; possible D gene TRBD1, 6 bases. The CDR3 is 14 amino acids. V was pared by 3 bases and J by 5 bases, with 11 bases between. In germline, CDR1 is SGHNT, CDR2 YENEEA. The DNA of the CDR3 is TGTGCCAGCAGCTTCAACAGGGTGAACAATGAGCAGTTCTTC. It specifies CASSFNRVNNEQFF. The entire variable domain, with the rest obtained from reference TRBV11-3 and TRBJ2-1, is as follows: EAGVVQSPRYKIIEKKQPVAFWCNPISGHNTLYWYLQNLGQGPELLIRYENEEAVDDSQLPKDRFSAERLKGVDSTLKIQPAELGDSAVYLCASSFNRVNNEQFFGPGTRLTVL.

This clonotype was counted ten times or more. The chain links TRBV5-6 to TRBJ2-3; TRBD2 matches at 8 bases. The trim removed 4 bases at V and 4 bases at J, leaving 11 bases unmatched. The V gene's germline CDR1 is SGHDT and CDR2 YYEEEE. The CDR3 sequence is 16 residues long. The chain's CDR3 is CASSLSLGSGADTQYF. The CDR3 coding sequence is TGTGCCAGCAGCCTTTCGCTTGGTAGCGGGGCAGATACGCAGTATTTT. Using reference TRBV5-6 and TRBJ2-3 for the parts outside the CDR3, the full variable domain is DAGVTQSPTHLIKTRGQQVTLRCSPKSGHDTVSWYQQALGQGPQFIFQYYEEEERQRGNFPDRFSGHQFPNYSSELNVNALLLGDSALYLCASSLSLGSGADTQYFGPGTRLTVL.

This clonotype was seen many times. The chain combines TRBV24-1 with TRBJ2-3; 7 bases align to TRBD2. The germline V gene has CDR1 KGHDR and CDR2 SFDVKD. With V trimmed by 4 bases and J by 0 bases, 3 bases remained unmatched. CDR3 length: 15 amino acids. CDR3 nucleotides: TGTGCCACCAGTGACGCGGGAGTTAGCACAGATACGCAGTATTTT. It specifies CATSDAGVSTDTQYF.

This clonotype was recorded many times. The genes are TRBV7-6 and TRBJ1-6, with D possibly being TRBD1 (5 bases). The CDR3 totals 14 residues. The ends were cut back, 1 base at V and 10 bases at J, with 11 bases in the middle. In germline, CDR1 is SGHVS, CDR2 FNYEAQ. CDR3 nucleotides: TGTGCCAGCAGCTTAGAGCACAGGCGGTCACCCCTCCACTTT. It specifies CASSLEHRRSPLHF.

This clonotype was recorded many times. This chain links TRBV3-1 with TRBJ2-6; D is possibly TRBD2 (5 bases). Germline V gives CDR1 LGHDT, CDR2 YNNKEL (reference sequence). The CDR3 length is 17 residues. Trimming shortened V by 1 base and J by 0 bases, and 10 bases separated the two germline ends. The CDR3 protein is CASSQGDGLSGANVLTF. DNA of the CDR3: TGTGCCAGCAGCCAAGGAGACGGACTCTCTGGGGCCAACGTCCTGACTTTC.

The table lists this clonotype with a few counts. The genes are TRBV18 and TRBJ1-1, with TRBD1 matching 7 bases. This CDR3 has 14 amino acids. In germline, CDR1 is KGHSH, CDR2 LQKENI. J lost 6 bases, V lost 3 bases, and 7 bases had no gene match. The DNA for the CDR3 is TGTGCCAGCTCACCCATGACAGGGTTGGCTGAAGCTTTCTTT. Translated, it gives CASSPMTGLAEAFF.

The genes are TRBV6-5 and TRBJ2-2; D perhaps matches TRBD2 (7 bases). Germline loops: CDR1 MNHEY, CDR2 SVGAGI. The CDR3 consists of 19 residues. The V end lost 2 bases, the J end lost 2 bases, and 21 bases lay between the germline ends. The CDR3 loop is CASSYPWGGGRGNTGELFF. In DNA form, the CDR3 reads TGTGCCAGCAGTTACCCGTGGGGCGGGGGCAGGGGTAACACCGGGGAGCTGTTTTTT.

This clonotype was detected ten times or more. V gene TRBV4-1 combines with J gene TRBJ1-5, with TRBD1 matching over 8 bases. The germline gives CDR1 MGHRA, CDR2 YSYEKL. This CDR3 region has 16 residues. V lost 0 bases, J lost 8 bases, and 9 bases stayed unmatched. This CDR3 reads CASSQEWGQARKPQHF. CDR3 in DNA: TGCGCCAGCAGCCAAGAATGGGGACAGGCCCGAAAGCCCCAGCATTTT.

At least ten counts were recorded for this clonotype. The gene calls are TRBV5-5 and TRBJ1-3; perhaps TRBD1 as D (5 bases). Germline CDR1 SGHKS, CDR2 YYEKEE (reference sequence). V lost 5 bases and J 2 bases, leaving 17 bases between the germline ends. CDR3 length equals 16 residues. CDR3 nucleotides: TGTGCCAGCAGGAAAGGGGAGGTGGCTGCTGGAAACACCATATATTTT. This sequence encodes CASRKGEVAAGNTIYF. The full variable domain, in which reference TRBV5-5 and TRBJ1-3 provide the parts outside the CDR3, is DAGVTQSPTHLIKTRGQQVTLRCSPISGHKSVSWYQQVLGQGPQFIFQYYEKEERGRGNFPDRFSARQFPNYSSELNVNALLLGDSALYLCASRKGEVAAGNTIYFGEGSWLTVV.